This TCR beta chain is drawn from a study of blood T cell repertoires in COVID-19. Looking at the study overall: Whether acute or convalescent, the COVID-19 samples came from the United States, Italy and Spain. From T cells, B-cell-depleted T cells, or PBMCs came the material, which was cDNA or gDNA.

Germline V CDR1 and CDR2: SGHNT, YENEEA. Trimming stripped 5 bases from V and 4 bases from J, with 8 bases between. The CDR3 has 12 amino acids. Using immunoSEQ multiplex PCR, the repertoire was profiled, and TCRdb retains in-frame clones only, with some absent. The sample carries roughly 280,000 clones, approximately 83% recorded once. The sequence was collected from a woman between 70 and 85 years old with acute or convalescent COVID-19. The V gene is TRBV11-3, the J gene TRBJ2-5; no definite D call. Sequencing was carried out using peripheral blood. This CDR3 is CASSRDRETQYF. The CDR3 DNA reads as TGTGCCAGCAGCCGAGATAGAGAGACCCAGTACTTC.